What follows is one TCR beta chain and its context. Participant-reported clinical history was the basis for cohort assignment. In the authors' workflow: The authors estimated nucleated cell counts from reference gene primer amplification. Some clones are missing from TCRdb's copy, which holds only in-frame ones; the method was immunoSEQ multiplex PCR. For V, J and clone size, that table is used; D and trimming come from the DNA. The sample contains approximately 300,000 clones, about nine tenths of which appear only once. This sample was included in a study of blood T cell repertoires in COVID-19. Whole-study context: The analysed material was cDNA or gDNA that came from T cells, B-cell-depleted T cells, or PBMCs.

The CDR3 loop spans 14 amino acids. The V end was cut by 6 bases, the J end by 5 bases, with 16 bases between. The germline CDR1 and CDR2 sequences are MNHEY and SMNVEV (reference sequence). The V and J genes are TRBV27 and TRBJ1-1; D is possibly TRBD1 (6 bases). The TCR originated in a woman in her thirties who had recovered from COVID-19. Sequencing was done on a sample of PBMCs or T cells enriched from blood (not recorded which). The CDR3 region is CASSATGFVTEAFF. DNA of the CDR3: TGTGCCAGCAGCGCAACAGGGTTCGTGACTGAAGCTTTCTTT.